These 3 T cell receptor beta chains were all obtained from the same sample, sequenced in a study of T cells in women clearing cervical HPV infection. TCRdb's table, derived via immunoSEQ multiplex PCR, lists solely in-frame clones and lacks some. This listing includes 13,000 or so clones. Sequenced material: blood buffy coat. These receptors all come from a woman between 18 and 69 years old with a cervical HPV16 infection that either progressed to CIN3+ or cleared (not recorded which).

This clone is identified as medium-sized from frequency. The read is 3 residues too short to cover the CDR3 end, so that end is filled in from the germline J gene. The chain carries TRBV5-4 and TRBJ2-3; 9 bases are shared with TRBD2. V lost 4 bases to trimming and J lost 2 bases; unmatched junction nucleotides: 5. Germline-derived CDR1 and CDR2 are SGHNT and YYREEE (reference sequence). This CDR3 region has 15 residues. This chain's CDR3 is CASSVRLADTDTQYF. The covered CDR3 bases are TGTGCCAGCAGCGTTCGACTAGCGGACACAGATACG.

To note about this clone: Sequencing ends 3 residues short of the CDR3 end; the germline J gene provides the rest. The chain links TRBV19 to TRBJ2-5; 11 bases fit TRBD2. Germline V gene lookup returns CDR1 LNHDA and CDR2 SQIVND (reference sequence). This CDR3 spans 15 amino acids. V was clipped by 6 bases and J by 3 bases; unmatched bases: 6. The DNA read from the CDR3 is TGTGCCAGTAGGTCCGGGACTAGCGGTAAAGAGACC. As protein: CASRSGTSGKET. The complete CDR3 sequence is CASRSGTSGKETQYF.

To note about this clone: The read terminates 3 residues before the CDR3 end, so the remaining end is supplied by the germline J gene. The V call is TRBV7-2, the J call TRBJ2-3; TRBD1 agrees at 7 bases. CDR3 length: 14 residues. Germline CDR1 reads SGHTA; CDR2 reads FQGNSA. CDR3 DNA (partial): TGTGCCAGCACGGTGACAGGGATTAGAGAGACG. This translates into CASTVTGIRET. The complete CDR3 protein is CASTVTGIRETQYF.